Following are 29 T cell receptor beta chains from one sample sequenced in a study of cytomegalovirus exposure and HLA in healthy donors. The PCR used 60 Vbeta and 13 Jbeta primers. Sequencing used immunoSEQ multiplex PCR; TCRdb keeps in-frame clones, though not all of them. The data hold about 190,000 clones, with around 73% observed a single time. Input material: PBMCs. All receptors derive from a young woman in good health and CMV-seropositive.

This clone was picked up a small number of times. V is TRBV4-2 and J is TRBJ2-7; D not certain. The CDR3 loop spans 12 amino acids. Looked up from germline, CDR1 is LGHNA and CDR2 is YNFKEQ. The V end was cut by 0 bases, the J end by 12 bases, with 12 bases between. The CDR3 nucleotides read TGTGCCAGCAGCCAAGATCGAGATGTTCGGTACTTC. Protein: CASSQDRDVRYF.

This clone was found once. The V and J genes are TRBV6-5 and TRBJ2-3; D gene unclear. CDR3 length: 15 amino acids. V was cut by 6 bases and J by 1 base, with 14 bases left in between. In germline, CDR1 is MNHEY, CDR2 SVGAGI. The chain's CDR3 is CASSSIGPGTDTQYF. The CDR3 DNA reads as TGTGCCAGCAGCTCTATTGGGCCCGGCACAGATACGCAGTATTTT.

CDR3 DNA sequence: TGTGCCAGTAGTCTCGGACTAGCGACGTACAATGAGCAGTTCTTC. Its translation: CASSLGLATYNEQFF. The chain uses TRBV19 and TRBJ2-1, with 9 bases fitting TRBD2. Germline values: CDR1 LNHDA, CDR2 SQIVND (reference sequence). This CDR3 has 15 amino acids. V was clipped by 5 bases and J by 4 bases; unmatched bases: 6.

V and J are TRBV6-4 and TRBJ2-2; 10 nucleotides line up with TRBD2. This CDR3 is built from 16 residues. V was pared by 6 bases and J by 6 bases, with 10 bases of the junction left unmatched. Germline V CDR1 and CDR2: MRHNA, SNTAGT. CDR3 loop: CASSTQTGTSAGELFF. The CDR3 DNA reads as TGTGCCAGCAGCACCCAAACCGGGACTAGCGCCGGGGAGCTGTTTTTT.

The chain joins TRBV4-2 to TRBJ1-1; unclear D gene. Trimming left V 5 bases short and J 1 base short, with 8 bases between. This CDR3 spans 13 amino acids. The germline gives CDR1 LGHNA, CDR2 YNFKEQ. The CDR3 spells CASSARQNTEAFF. The DNA for the CDR3 is TGTGCCAGCAGCGCGCGGCAGAACACTGAAGCTTTCTTT.

The J gene is TRBJ2-7, the V gene TRBV23-1, with TRBD1 matching over 7 bases. TRBV23-1 is marked as an open reading frame, function uncertain. This CDR3 is 11 amino acids long. CDR3 sequence reads: CASGDRDEQYF. The CDR3 DNA sequence: TGCGCAAGCGGAGACAGGGACGAGCAGTACTTC.

V gene TRBV27 combines with J gene TRBJ1-2; 10 bases are a match to TRBD1. J was trimmed by 4 bases and V by 8 bases; bases with no gene match: 4. The CDR3 loop spans 13 amino acids. CDR1 is MNHEY, CDR2 SMNVEV, per germline (reference sequence). CDR3 DNA sequence: TGTGCCAGCGGACAGGGGGGACCCTATGGCTACACCTTC. Translating it yields CASGQGGPYGYTF.

The chain has TRBV19 and TRBJ1-1, with 8 positions matching TRBD1. Germline-derived CDR1 and CDR2 are LNHDA and SQIVND (reference sequence). J lost 4 bases, V lost 4 bases, and 8 bases had no gene match. The CDR3 loop spans 15 amino acids. The CDR3 here is CASSTQGAYGTEAFF. The CDR3 DNA reads TGTGCCAGTAGTACCCAGGGGGCTTATGGCACTGAAGCTTTCTTT. Full variable domain (rest looked up from reference TRBV19 and TRBJ1-1): DGGITQSPKYLFRKEGQNVTLSCEQNLNHDAMYWYRQDPGQGLRLIYYSQIVNDFQKGDIAEGYSVSREKKESFPLTVTSAQKNPTAFYLCASSTQGAYGTEAFFGQGTRLTVV.

There are a few counts of this clone. The rearrangement links TRBV20-1 to TRBJ2-1, with D possibly matching TRBD2 (6 bases). Germline values: CDR1 DFQATT, CDR2 SNEGSKA (reference sequence). The CDR3 covers 11 residues. Trimming left V 2 bases short and J 14 bases short, with 13 bases between. CDR3 residues: CSARLAGSEFF. The DNA of the CDR3 is TGCAGTGCTAGATTGGCCGGGAGCGAGTTCTTC.

This rearrangement joins TRBV4-1 to TRBJ1-2; the match to TRBD1 covers 7 bases. Per the germline V gene, CDR1 is MGHRA and CDR2 is YSYEKL. CDR3 size: 14 residues. J lost 8 bases, V lost 3 bases, and 9 bases had no gene match. CDR3 sequence (DNA): TGCGCCAGCAGCCACCGAGGGGGCGAGGGAGGCTACACCTTC. Translating gives CASSHRGGEGGYTF.

This clone was counted a few times. This chain connects TRBV10-3 to TRBJ1-1, with D possibly matching TRBD1 (5 bases). Germline V gene lookup returns CDR1 ENHRY and CDR2 SYGVKD. There are 14 residues in the CDR3. V was shortened by 3 bases and J by 1 base, with 9 bases between the two germline ends. CDR3 in DNA: TGTGCCATCAGTGATTGGCAGGGGAACACTGAAGCTTTCTTT. Amino acid sequence: CAISDWQGNTEAFF.

The CDR3 DNA reads TGTGCCAGCAGCTTAGTGGGGGGAACAGATACGCAGTATTTT. Amino acids: CASSLVGGTDTQYF. The chain carries TRBV7-2 and TRBJ2-3; D might be TRBD2 (6 bases). This CDR3 contains 14 residues. Trimming pared 1 base from V and 3 bases from J, leaving 8 bases between. Germline values: CDR1 SGHTA, CDR2 FQGNSA. The full variable domain, with the rest looked up from reference TRBV7-2 and TRBJ2-3, is GAGVSQSPSNKVTEKGKDVELRCDPISGHTALYWYRQSLGQGLEFLIYFQGNSAPDKSGLPSDRFSAERTGGSVSTLTIQRTQQEDSAVYLCASSLVGGTDTQYFGPGTRLTVL.

The chain uses TRBV7-3 and TRBJ1-6; D perhaps matches TRBD1 (6 bases). CDR1 SGHTA and CDR2 FQGTGA come from the germline V gene. Trimming removed 0 bases from V and 3 bases from J, with 15 bases in between. The CDR3 runs to 18 residues. CDR3 DNA: TGTGCCAGCAGCTTAACGATCACCAGGGGCAACTATAATTCACCCCTCCACTTT. As protein: CASSLTITRGNYNSPLHF.

The V and J genes are TRBV11-3 and TRBJ2-1; D ambiguous. V shed 0 bases and J shed 10 bases, with 13 bases lying between them. The CDR3 length is 14 residues. CDR1 is SGHNT and CDR2 is YENEEA in the germline V gene. CDR3 loop: CASSLDFLAGEQFF. The CDR3 nucleotides read TGTGCCAGCAGCTTAGATTTTTTAGCCGGGGAGCAGTTCTTC.

The CDR3 DNA reads as TGTGCCAGCAGCTTGACTGGGGCGGAGACCCAGTACTTC. Protein sequence: CASSLTGAETQYF. This chain connects TRBV5-4 to TRBJ2-5; possible D gene TRBD1, 5 bases. Trimming cost V 1 base and J 5 bases, with 9 bases left between them. The CDR3 is 13 amino acids. CDR1 is SGHNT, CDR2 YYREEE, per germline (reference sequence).

The chain employs TRBV9 and TRBJ2-2; TRBD2 matches at 9 bases. The CDR3 consists of 16 residues. V gave up 3 bases and J gave up 7 bases; unmatched junction bases: 10. Germline V gene lookup returns CDR1 SGDLS and CDR2 YYNGEE. CDR3 coding DNA: TGTGCCAGCAGCGCCGGCGGGGGGGCCTTAAGCGGGGAGCTGTTTTTT. Translation gives CASSAGGGALSGELFF.

This clone has only one observation. This chain connects TRBV5-1 to TRBJ2-7, with 7 positions matching TRBD1. The length of the CDR3 is 13 residues. Germline CDR1 reads SGHRS; CDR2 reads YFSETQ. V trimming: 0 bases; J trimming: 10 bases; junction bases outside the gene matches: 7. The CDR3 DNA sequence: TGCGCCAGCAGCTTGGCCCAACAGGGGCATCAGTACTTC. Translation gives CASSLAQQGHQYF.

The chain joins TRBV28 to TRBJ1-2; D unclear. Trimming shortened V by 5 bases and J by 7 bases, and 17 bases separated the two germline ends. Germline assignment: CDR1 MDHEN and CDR2 SYDVKM. There are 14 residues in the CDR3. DNA of the CDR3: TGTGCCAGCAGTCCAGGCGGGGTGGGTGCTGGCTACACCTTC. Residues: CASSPGGVGAGYTF.

The rearrangement links TRBV28 to TRBJ1-5; 9 bases line up with TRBD1. With 6 bases clipped from V and 6 bases from J, the junction kept 9 bases outside the gene matches. The CDR3 sequence is 15 residues long. The germline V gene has CDR1 MDHEN and CDR2 SYDVKM. CDR3 protein: CASRPGQGLGQPQHF. The CDR3 bases are TGTGCCAGCAGACCGGGACAGGGCTTAGGTCAGCCCCAGCATTTT.

This chain joins TRBV9 and TRBJ1-3; D is ambiguous. V dropped 3 bases and J dropped 4 bases, with 11 bases sitting between them. From germline, CDR1 is SGDLS and CDR2 YYNGEE. CDR3 length: 14 amino acids. CDR3 sequence: CASSATGWGNTIYF. In DNA, the CDR3 is TGTGCCAGCAGCGCGACGGGGTGGGGAAACACCATATATTTT.

This clone was seen only a few times. The chain employs TRBV7-9 and TRBJ2-3; TRBD2 matches 7 bases. Germline V gives CDR1 SEHNR, CDR2 FQNEAQ (reference sequence). The J segment lost 6 bases and the V segment lost 3 bases, leaving 3 bases of the junction unmatched. The CDR3 extends over 13 amino acids. The CDR3: CASSFRLADTQYF. For the CDR3, the DNA is TGTGCCAGCAGCTTCCGACTAGCCGATACGCAGTATTTT. The whole variable domain, filled in from reference TRBV7-9 and TRBJ2-3, reads DTGVSQNPRHKITKRGQNVTFRCDPISEHNRLYWYRQTLGQGPEFLTYFQNEAQLEKSRLLSDRFSAERPKGSFSTLEIQRTEQGDSAMYLCASSFRLADTQYFGPGTRLTVL.

This chain connects TRBV4-3 to TRBJ2-3; TRBD1 is a possible D gene (5 bases). The ends were cut back, 4 bases at V and 0 bases at J, with 8 bases in the middle. The germline V gene has CDR1 LGHNA and CDR2 YSLEER. The CDR3 is 14 amino acids. The CDR3 is CASSLQVSTDTQYF. The CDR3 bases are TGCGCCAGCAGCCTACAGGTTAGCACAGATACGCAGTATTTT.

The rearrangement links TRBV4-3 to TRBJ1-4; 7 nucleotides agree with TRBD1. V trimming: 0 bases; J trimming: 5 bases; junction bases outside the gene matches: 6. The CDR3 totals 16 residues. The germline gives CDR1 LGHNA, CDR2 YSLEER. This chain's CDR3 is CASSQDQGVRNEKLFF. As DNA, the CDR3 is TGCGCCAGCAGCCAAGACCAGGGGGTGAGGAATGAAAAACTGTTTTTT.

V gene TRBV19 combines with J gene TRBJ1-1; 10 bases line up with TRBD1. The CDR3 length is 15 residues. The germline V gene encodes CDR1 LNHDA and CDR2 SQIVND (reference sequence). The trim removed 2 bases at V and 1 base at J, leaving 1 base unmatched. CDR3 in amino acids: CASSIRDRGNTEAFF. CDR3 sequence (DNA): TGTGCCAGTAGTATACGGGACAGGGGGAACACTGAAGCTTTCTTT. The full variable domain, in which reference TRBV19 and TRBJ1-1 provide the parts outside the CDR3, is DGGITQSPKYLFRKEGQNVTLSCEQNLNHDAMYWYRQDPGQGLRLIYYSQIVNDFQKGDIAEGYSVSREKKESFPLTVTSAQKNPTAFYLCASSIRDRGNTEAFFGQGTRLTVV.

The chain combines TRBV7-9 with TRBJ2-5; TRBD2 might be the D (6 bases). V gave up 4 bases and J gave up 2 bases, with 11 bases separating them. Germline CDR1 and CDR2: SEHNR and FQNEAQ (reference sequence). The CDR3 extends over 14 amino acids. The CDR3 protein is CASSSAREQETQYF. The CDR3 DNA reads TGTGCCAGCAGCTCCGCCCGGGAGCAAGAGACCCAGTACTTC.

CDR3 protein: CATSSLPGQGVTGELFF. In nucleotides, the CDR3 is TGTGCCACCAGCAGCTTGCCGGGACAGGGTGTCACCGGGGAGCTGTTTTTT. V and J are TRBV15 and TRBJ2-2, with 9 positions matching TRBD1. CDR3 length: 17 amino acids. The J segment lost 4 bases and the V segment lost 3 bases, leaving 9 bases of the junction unmatched. The germline CDR1 and CDR2 sequences are LNHNV and YYDKDF (reference sequence).

The genes are TRBV27 and TRBJ2-7; 7 bases are shared with TRBD1. The CDR3 consists of 14 residues. Trimming took 3 bases from V and 1 from J; bases not matched to a gene: 3. From germline, CDR1 is MNHEY and CDR2 SMNVEV (reference sequence). The CDR3 protein is CASSFRGSSYEQYF. The CDR3 DNA is TGTGCCAGCAGTTTCAGGGGGTCATCCTACGAGCAGTACTTC.

The chain uses TRBV29-1 and TRBJ2-2; D gene unclear. This CDR3 has 14 amino acids. Per the germline V gene, CDR1 is SQVTM and CDR2 is ANQGSEA. V was cut by 7 bases and J by 0 bases, with 12 bases left in between. The CDR3 reads CSAKRSPNTGELFF. Written as DNA, the CDR3 is TGCAGCGCCAAGAGGAGCCCGAACACCGGGGAGCTGTTTTTT.

This clone has just a few counts. This chain links TRBV4-1 with TRBJ1-1; tentative D call: TRBD1 (5 bases). The V end was cut by 4 bases, the J end by 6 bases, with 15 bases between. The germline gives CDR1 MGHRA, CDR2 YSYEKL. CDR3 length: 14 amino acids. The CDR3 DNA reads as TGCGCCAGCAGCCGAAGCTCCGGGGGTGCTGAAGCTTTCTTT. Translating gives CASSRSSGGAEAFF.